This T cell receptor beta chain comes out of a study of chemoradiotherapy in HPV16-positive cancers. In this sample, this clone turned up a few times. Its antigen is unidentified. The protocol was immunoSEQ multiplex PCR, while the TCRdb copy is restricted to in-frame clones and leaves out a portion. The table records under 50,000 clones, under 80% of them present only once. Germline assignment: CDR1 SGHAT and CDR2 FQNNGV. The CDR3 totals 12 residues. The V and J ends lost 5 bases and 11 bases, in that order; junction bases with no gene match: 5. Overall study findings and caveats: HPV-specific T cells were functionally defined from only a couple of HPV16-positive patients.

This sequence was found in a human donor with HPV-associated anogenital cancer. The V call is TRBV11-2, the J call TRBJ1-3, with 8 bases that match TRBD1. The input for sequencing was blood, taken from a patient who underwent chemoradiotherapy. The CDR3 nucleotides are TGTGCCAGCAGCAACCTGGGACAGGCCATATATTTT. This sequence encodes CASSNLGQAIYF.